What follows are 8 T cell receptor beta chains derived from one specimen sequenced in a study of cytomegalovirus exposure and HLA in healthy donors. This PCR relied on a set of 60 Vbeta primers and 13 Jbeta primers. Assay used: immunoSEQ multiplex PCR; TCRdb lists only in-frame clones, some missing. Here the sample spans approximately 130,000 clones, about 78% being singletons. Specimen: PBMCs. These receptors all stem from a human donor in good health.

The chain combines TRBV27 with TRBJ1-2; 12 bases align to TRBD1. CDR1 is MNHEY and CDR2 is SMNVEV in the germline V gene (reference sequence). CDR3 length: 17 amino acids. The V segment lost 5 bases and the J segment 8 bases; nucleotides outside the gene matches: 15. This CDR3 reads CASSKSGTGGLLGGYTF. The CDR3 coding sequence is TGTGCCAGCAGTAAATCCGGGACAGGGGGCCTCCTGGGAGGCTACACCTTC.

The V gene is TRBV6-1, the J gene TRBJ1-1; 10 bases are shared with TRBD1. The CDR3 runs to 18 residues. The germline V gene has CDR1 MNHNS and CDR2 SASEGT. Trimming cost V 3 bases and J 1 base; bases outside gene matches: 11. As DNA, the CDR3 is TGTGCCAGCAGTGACCATGCCGGGACAGGGGCAAAGAACACTGAAGCTTTCTTT. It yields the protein CASSDHAGTGAKNTEAFF.

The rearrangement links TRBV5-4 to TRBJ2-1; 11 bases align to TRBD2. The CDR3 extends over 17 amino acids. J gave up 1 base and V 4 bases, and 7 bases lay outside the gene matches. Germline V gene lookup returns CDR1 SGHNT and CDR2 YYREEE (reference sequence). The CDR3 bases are TGTGCCAGCAGCGGAGGGACTAGCGGTAGATCCTACAATGAGCAGTTCTTC. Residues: CASSGGTSGRSYNEQFF.

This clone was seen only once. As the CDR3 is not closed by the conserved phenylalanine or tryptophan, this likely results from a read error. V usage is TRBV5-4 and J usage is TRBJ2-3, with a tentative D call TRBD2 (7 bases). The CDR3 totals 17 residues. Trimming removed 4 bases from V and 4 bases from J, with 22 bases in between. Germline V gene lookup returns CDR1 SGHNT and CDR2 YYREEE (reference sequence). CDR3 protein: CASSGGGRTARADTQYS. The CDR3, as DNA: TGTGCCAGCAGCGGGGGCGGGAGAACGGCCCGGGCAGATACGCAGTATTCT.

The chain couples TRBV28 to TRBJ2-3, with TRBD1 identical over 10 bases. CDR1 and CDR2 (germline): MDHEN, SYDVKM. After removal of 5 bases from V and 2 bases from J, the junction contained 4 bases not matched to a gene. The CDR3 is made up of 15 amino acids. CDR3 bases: TGTGCCAGCAGTCCCGGGACAGGGGTCACAGATACGCAGTATTTT. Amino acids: CASSPGTGVTDTQYF.

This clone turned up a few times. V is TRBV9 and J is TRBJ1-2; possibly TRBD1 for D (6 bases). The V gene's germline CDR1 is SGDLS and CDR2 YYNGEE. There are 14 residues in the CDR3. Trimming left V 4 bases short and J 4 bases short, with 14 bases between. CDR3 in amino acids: CASSSGGAGYGYTF. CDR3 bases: TGTGCCAGCAGCTCGGGGGGGGCTGGCTATGGCTACACCTTC.

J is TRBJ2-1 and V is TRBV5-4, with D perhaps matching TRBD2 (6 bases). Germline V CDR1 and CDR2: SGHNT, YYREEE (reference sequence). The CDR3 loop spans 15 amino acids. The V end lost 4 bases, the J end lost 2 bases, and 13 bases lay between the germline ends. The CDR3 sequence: CASSRLGGPYNEQFF. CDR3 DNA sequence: TGTGCCAGCAGCCGACTAGGTGGCCCCTACAATGAGCAGTTCTTC.

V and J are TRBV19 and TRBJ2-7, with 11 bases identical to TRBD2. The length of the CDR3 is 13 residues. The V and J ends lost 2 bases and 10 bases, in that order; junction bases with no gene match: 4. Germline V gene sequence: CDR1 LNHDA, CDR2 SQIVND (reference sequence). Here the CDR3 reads CASSILLAGVQYF. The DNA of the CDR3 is TGTGCCAGTAGTATACTACTAGCGGGAGTTCAGTACTTC. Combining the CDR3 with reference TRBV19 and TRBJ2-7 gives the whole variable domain DGGITQSPKYLFRKEGQNVTLSCEQNLNHDAMYWYRQDPGQGLRLIYYSQIVNDFQKGDIAEGYSVSREKKESFPLTVTSAQKNPTAFYLCASSILLAGVQYFGPGTRLTVT.